This T cell receptor beta chain was identified in a study of breast tumors, draining lymph nodes, adjacent tissues. Study-wide findings and caveats: Findings are consistent with lymph node origin and intratumoral expansion of most tumor T cells.

This clonotype was recorded at least ten times. The antigen is undetermined. The CDR3 extends over 14 amino acids. CDR1 SGHNT and CDR2 YENEEA come from the germline V gene. The germline V and J ends were trimmed by 10 bases and 2 bases, with 15 bases remaining between them. TCRdb reprocessed the multiplex PCR reads with MiXCR, giving one entry per CDR3 protein. The sample holds 200,000 to 250,000 distinct CDR3 sequences, less than 45% seen once. Axillary draining lymph nodes of breast cancer patients supplied the node samples. Sequences were obtained from axillary lymph node tissue. The chain carries TRBV11-3 and TRBJ1-5; D is possibly TRBD1 (5 bases). This clonotype was obtained from a female donor with breast cancer. Some clones in this sample may be carry-over from other donors' samples. The CDR3 sequence is CAISRDAGNQPQHF. DNA for the CDR3: TGTGCCATTAGCCGGGACGCAGGCAATCAGCCCCAGCATTTT.